A selection of T cell receptor beta chains follows, all from one sample in a study of OX40 agonist ivuxolimab in advanced cancers. TCRdb's copy holds only in-frame clones and misses some; the assay was immunoSEQ multiplex PCR. Of tens of thousands of clones in the sample, about 92% were seen once. Sequencing used CD4+ or CD8+ T cells sorted from blood, obtained in a trial of the OX40 agonist ivuxolimab. These receptors were collected from an adult with an advanced solid tumor such as melanoma, head and neck, liver or kidney cancer. Both conserved end residues are part of each CDR3. Fields, in order: J gene, D gene, V gene, clone size, CDR3 protein, CDR3 DNA. A D gene is named only where the DNA matches it firmly. A clone size is listed for some rows: how often the clone was seen (once, few, many), or a class if it is expanded.

J gene: TRBJ1-4; D gene: .; V gene: TRBV11-2; clone size: .; CDR3 protein: CASSLIPGRREKLFF; CDR3 DNA: TGTGCCAGCAGCTTAATTCCAGGGCGGCGGGAAAAACTGTTTTTT
J gene: TRBJ2-4; D gene: .; V gene: TRBV28; clone size: .; CDR3 protein: CASSPIESAKNIQYF; CDR3 DNA: TGTGCCAGCAGCCCCATCGAATCAGCCAAAAACATTCAGTACTTC
J gene: TRBJ1-5; D gene: .; V gene: TRBV6-6; clone size: .; CDR3 protein: CASSPPGGNQPQHF; CDR3 DNA: TGTGCCAGCAGCCCTCCGGGAGGGAATCAGCCCCAGCATTTT
J gene: TRBJ2-7; D gene: TRBD1; V gene: TRBV14; clone size: .; CDR3 protein: CASSPSGTGYYEQYF; CDR3 DNA: TGTGCCAGCAGCCCTTCAGGGACAGGGTACTACGAGCAGTACTTC
J gene: TRBJ2-3; D gene: .; V gene: TRBV6-5; clone size: .; CDR3 protein: CASSYSDGSTDTQYF; CDR3 DNA: TGTGCCAGCAGTTACTCGGACGGATCCACAGATACGCAGTATTTT
J gene: TRBJ2-5; D gene: .; V gene: TRBV7-7; clone size: .; CDR3 protein: CASTQGDEETQYF; CDR3 DNA: TGTGCCAGCACGCAAGGGGACGAAGAGACCCAGTACTTC
J gene: TRBJ2-7; D gene: TRBD1; V gene: TRBV14; clone size: .; CDR3 protein: CASSQGTGSYEQYF; CDR3 DNA: TGTGCCAGCAGCCAGGGGACAGGGAGCTACGAGCAGTACTTC
J gene: TRBJ1-4; D gene: .; V gene: TRBV29-1; clone size: .; CDR3 protein: CSVVWGQDEKLFF; CDR3 DNA: TGCAGCGTTGTATGGGGGCAGGATGAAAAACTGTTTTTT
J gene: TRBJ2-7; D gene: TRBD2; V gene: TRBV4-3; clone size: .; CDR3 protein: CASSPSSGGAIHEQYF; CDR3 DNA: TGCGCCAGCAGCCCGAGTAGCGGGGGGGCCATCCACGAGCAGTACTTC
J gene: TRBJ2-1; D gene: TRBD2; V gene: TRBV5-8; clone size: .; CDR3 protein: CASSPVWLAAYNEQFF; CDR3 DNA: TGTGCCAGCAGCCCGGTCTGGCTAGCGGCCTACAATGAGCAGTTCTTC
J gene: TRBJ2-1; D gene: .; V gene: TRBV5-6; clone size: .; CDR3 protein: CASTVGHEQFF; CDR3 DNA: TGTGCCAGCACCGTGGGTCATGAGCAGTTCTTC
J gene: TRBJ2-7; D gene: .; V gene: TRBV2; clone size: .; CDR3 protein: CASSESQGNSYEQYF; CDR3 DNA: TGTGCCAGCAGTGAAAGCCAGGGAAACTCCTACGAGCAGTACTTC
J gene: TRBJ1-5; D gene: .; V gene: TRBV19; clone size: .; CDR3 protein: CASSIAVGTDPPQHF; CDR3 DNA: TGTGCCAGTAGTATAGCGGTGGGGACTGACCCGCCCCAGCATTTT
J gene: TRBJ2-7; D gene: TRBD2; V gene: TRBV2; clone size: .; CDR3 protein: CASIQRGASYEQYF; CDR3 DNA: TGTGCCAGCATCCAGCGGGGGGCCTCCTACGAGCAGTACTTC
J gene: TRBJ1-1; D gene: .; V gene: TRBV6-5; clone size: .; CDR3 protein: CASRGSMNTEAFF; CDR3 DNA: TGTGCCAGCAGGGGGAGCATGAACACTGAAGCTTTCTTT
J gene: TRBJ2-1; D gene: .; V gene: TRBV4-3; clone size: .; CDR3 protein: CASSQEVIRNYNEQFF; CDR3 DNA: TGCGCCAGCAGCCAAGAGGTGATACGCAACTACAATGAGCAGTTCTTC
J gene: TRBJ2-7; D gene: .; V gene: TRBV9; clone size: .; CDR3 protein: CASSRDGGYEQYF; CDR3 DNA: TGTGCCAGCAGCCGGGACGGCGGGTACGAGCAGTACTTC
J gene: TRBJ1-1; D gene: .; V gene: TRBV30; clone size: once; CDR3 protein: CAWSDTLNTEAFF; CDR3 DNA: TGTGCCTGGAGTGATACCCTGAACACTGAAGCTTTCTTT
J gene: TRBJ2-1; D gene: .; V gene: TRBV6-5; clone size: .; CDR3 protein: CASSYPSNEQFF; CDR3 DNA: TGTGCCAGCAGTTACCCCAGTAATGAGCAGTTCTTC
J gene: TRBJ1-5; D gene: .; V gene: TRBV28; clone size: .; CDR3 protein: CASSLWDINQPQHF; CDR3 DNA: TGTGCCAGCAGTTTGTGGGACATCAATCAGCCCCAGCATTTT
J gene: TRBJ2-7; D gene: .; V gene: TRBV19; clone size: .; CDR3 protein: CASSIGLVPNEQYF; CDR3 DNA: TGTGCCAGTAGTATAGGTCTCGTGCCTAACGAGCAGTACTTC
J gene: TRBJ1-1; D gene: .; V gene: TRBV27; clone size: .; CDR3 protein: CASLSLAHRDRTEAFF; CDR3 DNA: TGTGCCAGCCTCTCCCTGGCTCACAGGGACCGCACTGAAGCTTTCTTT
J gene: TRBJ1-1; D gene: .; V gene: TRBV5-1; clone size: .; CDR3 protein: CASSLGDGGPEVSTEAFF; CDR3 DNA: TGCGCCAGCAGCTTGGGGGACGGGGGGCCGGAGGTTAGCACTGAAGCTTTCTTT
J gene: TRBJ1-1; D gene: .; V gene: TRBV6-4; clone size: .; CDR3 protein: CASSGGGTEAFF; CDR3 DNA: TGTGCCAGCTCCGGGGGTGGCACTGAAGCTTTCTTT
J gene: TRBJ1-1; D gene: .; V gene: TRBV5-1; clone size: .; CDR3 protein: CASSLARTGNTEAFF; CDR3 DNA: TGCGCCAGCAGCTTGGCCAGAACAGGGAACACTGAAGCTTTCTTT
J gene: TRBJ2-1; D gene: TRBD1; V gene: TRBV28; clone size: .; CDR3 protein: CASSLGQGIYNEQFF; CDR3 DNA: TGTGCCAGCAGTTTAGGACAGGGAATATACAATGAGCAGTTCTTC
J gene: TRBJ2-1; D gene: TRBD2; V gene: TRBV27; clone size: .; CDR3 protein: CASSLSGGAYNEQFF; CDR3 DNA: TGTGCCAGCAGTTTATCGGGAGGGGCGTACAATGAGCAGTTCTTC
J gene: TRBJ1-1; D gene: .; V gene: TRBV27; clone size: once; CDR3 protein: CASLRGNTEAFF; CDR3 DNA: TGTGCCAGTCTCAGGGGGAACACTGAAGCTTTCTTT
J gene: TRBJ2-3; D gene: TRBD2; V gene: TRBV9; clone size: .; CDR3 protein: CARSTSGRAADTQYF; CDR3 DNA: TGTGCCCGCAGCACTAGCGGGAGGGCCGCAGATACGCAGTATTTT
J gene: TRBJ1-4; D gene: .; V gene: TRBV4-1; clone size: .; CDR3 protein: CASARVNEKLFF; CDR3 DNA: TGCGCCAGCGCCAGGGTTAATGAAAAACTGTTTTTT
J gene: TRBJ2-7; D gene: .; V gene: TRBV7-7; clone size: .; CDR3 protein: CASSPALSYEQYF; CDR3 DNA: TGTGCTAGCAGCCCCGCCCTTTCCTACGAGCAGTACTTC
J gene: TRBJ1-5; D gene: .; V gene: TRBV27; clone size: .; CDR3 protein: CASSLSSNQPQHF; CDR3 DNA: TGTGCCAGCAGTTTAAGTAGCAATCAGCCCCAGCATTTT
J gene: TRBJ1-2; D gene: .; V gene: TRBV14; clone size: .; CDR3 protein: CASSSEGIYGYTF; CDR3 DNA: TGTGCCAGCAGTTCGGAGGGGATCTATGGCTACACCTTC
J gene: TRBJ1-6; D gene: .; V gene: TRBV27; clone size: .; CDR3 protein: CASSFTTEGSSPLHF; CDR3 DNA: TGTGCCAGCAGTTTTACAACGGAGGGAAGTTCACCCCTCCACTTT
J gene: TRBJ2-5; D gene: TRBD1; V gene: TRBV4-3; clone size: .; CDR3 protein: CASSQESGQGYQETQYF; CDR3 DNA: TGCGCCAGCAGCCAAGAGTCGGGACAGGGGTACCAAGAGACCCAGTACTTC
J gene: TRBJ1-1; D gene: TRBD1; V gene: TRBV29-1; clone size: few; CDR3 protein: CSELGQGRTEAFF; CDR3 DNA: TGCAGCGAGCTGGGACAGGGACGCACTGAAGCTTTCTTT
J gene: TRBJ2-1; D gene: TRBD2; V gene: TRBV27; clone size: .; CDR3 protein: CASIGAGGGYEQFF; CDR3 DNA: TGTGCCAGCATCGGGGCGGGAGGGGGGTATGAGCAGTTCTTC
J gene: TRBJ2-1; D gene: .; V gene: TRBV4-3; clone size: .; CDR3 protein: CASSQGTVSRGLMNNEQFF; CDR3 DNA: TGCGCCAGCAGCCAAGGGACAGTGAGCAGGGGACTTATGAACAATGAGCAGTTCTTC
J gene: TRBJ2-3; D gene: .; V gene: TRBV13; clone size: .; CDR3 protein: CASSLSTDTQYF; CDR3 DNA: TGTGCCAGCAGCTTGTCCACAGATACGCAGTATTTT
J gene: TRBJ1-6; D gene: .; V gene: TRBV14; clone size: .; CDR3 protein: CASSPRLWTKDNSPLHF; CDR3 DNA: TGTGCCAGCAGCCCCAGGTTGTGGACAAAGGATAATTCACCCCTCCACTTT
J gene: TRBJ2-1; D gene: TRBD2; V gene: TRBV7-3; clone size: .; CDR3 protein: CASSLTPPSGLMYNEQFF; CDR3 DNA: TGTGCCAGCAGCTTAACCCCCCCTAGCGGACTTATGTACAATGAGCAGTTCTTC
J gene: TRBJ2-7; D gene: .; V gene: TRBV7-2; clone size: .; CDR3 protein: CASSFTSYEQYF; CDR3 DNA: TGTGCCAGCAGCTTCACAAGCTACGAGCAGTACTTC
J gene: TRBJ2-7; D gene: TRBD2; V gene: TRBV30; clone size: .; CDR3 protein: CAWRLAGVSYEQYF; CDR3 DNA: TGTGCCTGGAGACTAGCGGGGGTGTCCTACGAGCAGTACTTC
J gene: TRBJ1-5; D gene: .; V gene: TRBV6-1; clone size: .; CDR3 protein: CASEGGRGQPQHF; CDR3 DNA: TGTGCCAGCGAGGGCGGGAGGGGACAGCCCCAGCATTTT
J gene: TRBJ1-2; D gene: TRBD1; V gene: TRBV29-1; clone size: .; CDR3 protein: CSGGQGAIWDGYTF; CDR3 DNA: TGCAGCGGCGGACAGGGGGCTATATGGGACGGCTACACCTTC
J gene: TRBJ1-1; D gene: .; V gene: TRBV27; clone size: .; CDR3 protein: CASSFQGHTEAFF; CDR3 DNA: TGTGCCAGCAGTTTTCAGGGTCACACTGAAGCTTTCTTT
J gene: TRBJ2-5; D gene: TRBD2; V gene: TRBV5-1; clone size: .; CDR3 protein: CASSSELAGPKETQYF; CDR3 DNA: TGCGCCAGCAGCTCCGAATTAGCGGGGCCTAAAGAGACCCAGTACTTC
J gene: TRBJ2-7; D gene: .; V gene: TRBV29-1; clone size: .; CDR3 protein: CSVEDQVLSGAYEQYF; CDR3 DNA: TGCAGCGTTGAAGATCAGGTCCTTTCAGGGGCCTACGAGCAGTACTTC
J gene: TRBJ1-1; D gene: .; V gene: TRBV5-4; clone size: .; CDR3 protein: CASSLQGPTEAFF; CDR3 DNA: TGTGCCAGCAGCTTACAGGGTCCCACTGAAGCTTTCTTT
J gene: TRBJ2-1; D gene: TRBD2; V gene: TRBV11-3; clone size: once; CDR3 protein: CASSLAGGHYNEQFF; CDR3 DNA: TGTGCCAGCAGCTTAGCGGGGGGGCACTACAATGAGCAGTTCTTC
J gene: TRBJ2-3; D gene: .; V gene: TRBV10-3; clone size: once; CDR3 protein: CAISGGEGPAVDTQYF; CDR3 DNA: TGTGCCATCAGCGGGGGTGAAGGCCCGGCTGTGGATACGCAGTATTTT
J gene: TRBJ2-1; D gene: .; V gene: TRBV29-1; clone size: .; CDR3 protein: CSVEVPSQFNHEQFF; CDR3 DNA: TGCAGCGTTGAGGTCCCTAGCCAATTTAACCATGAGCAGTTCTTC
J gene: TRBJ2-3; D gene: TRBD2; V gene: TRBV6-1; clone size: few; CDR3 protein: CASSEVAGGSDTQYF; CDR3 DNA: TGTGCCAGCAGTGAAGTAGCGGGGGGATCAGATACGCAGTATTTT
J gene: TRBJ1-4; D gene: .; V gene: TRBV19; clone size: .; CDR3 protein: CASSIDHPAGRSTNEKLFF; CDR3 DNA: TGTGCCAGTAGTATAGATCATCCTGCAGGGCGGTCAACTAATGAAAAACTGTTTTTT
J gene: TRBJ1-2; D gene: .; V gene: TRBV7-9; clone size: .; CDR3 protein: CASSSGVYGYTF; CDR3 DNA: TGTGCCAGCAGCTCCGGCGTTTATGGCTACACCTTC
J gene: TRBJ2-7; D gene: .; V gene: TRBV5-4; clone size: .; CDR3 protein: CASSYPPTGSSYEQYF; CDR3 DNA: TGTGCCAGCAGCTACCCCCCGACAGGTAGCTCCTACGAGCAGTACTTC